This is a list of T cell receptor beta chains from one sample in a study of T cell responses to AZD1222 COVID-19 vaccine. This table comes from immunoSEQ multiplex PCR, and its TCRdb copy is limited to in-frame clones, with some not included. The table includes under 50,000 clones, 70% to 90% detected once. The starting material was peripheral blood, obtained 28 days after the second AZD1222 dose. Receptors were obtained from an adult who received the AZD1222 COVID-19 vaccine. CDR3s include the opening cysteine and the closing phenylalanine or tryptophan. D genes are given only for firm matches. Size is omitted from some rows. Given values are once, few, many or a class for expanded clones.

d_gene	v_gene	abundance	j_gene	CDR3nt	CDR3aa
NA	TRBV6-2/TRBV6-3	few	TRBJ2-2	TGTGCCAGCAGCCTCTCCGGACGGATCACCGGGGAGCTGTTTTTT	CASSLSGRITGELFF
NA	TRBV19	NA	TRBJ2-3	TGTGCCAGTAGTATTTCGGCAACTACAGATACGCAGTATTTT	CASSISATTDTQYF
NA	TRBV6-5	NA	TRBJ2-7	TGTGCCAGCACCTCCTTGAGAAACGAGCAGTACTTC	CASTSLRNEQYF
TRBD1	TRBV10-3	NA	TRBJ2-1	TGTGCCATCAGTGCATCGACAGGGGGCATCTACAATGAGCAGTTCTTC	CAISASTGGIYNEQFF
TRBD1	TRBV27	NA	TRBJ2-7	TGTGCCAGCAGTTTTGAGGGGGCCCCCTACGAGCAGTACTTC	CASSFEGAPYEQYF
TRBD1	TRBV4-1	NA	TRBJ1-2	TGCGCCAGCAGCCAAGAGGTCGGGGACAGAAAGTTC	CASSQEVGDRKF
TRBD2	TRBV2	NA	TRBJ2-5	TGTGCCAGCAGTGTCGGGGGGGGTCAAGAGACCCAGTACTTC	CASSVGGGQETQYF
NA	TRBV2	NA	TRBJ2-5	TGTGCCAGGAGTCCCTTTGGAGGGGAGACCCAGTACTTC	CARSPFGGETQYF
TRBD1	TRBV9	NA	TRBJ2-7	TGTGCCAGCAGCGTCGGGACAGGGGATTTTTACGAGCAGTACTTC	CASSVGTGDFYEQYF
TRBD1	TRBV5-1	NA	TRBJ1-1	TGCGCCAGCAGCTTGGGGGACAGTGAAGCTTTCTTT	CASSLGDSEAFF
NA	TRBV3-1/TRBV3-2	NA	TRBJ1-1	TGTGCCAGCAGCCAAACGAAAATGGGGGGTCCGTGGACGAACACTGAAGCTTTCTTT	CASSQTKMGGPWTNTEAFF
TRBD1	TRBV4-3	NA	TRBJ2-7	TGCGCCAGCAGCCAGGGGACAGGACCCTACGAGCAGTACTTC	CASSQGTGPYEQYF
TRBD2	TRBV19	NA	TRBJ2-4	TGTGCCAGTAGTACGGGACTAGCGGGGGAAAACATTCAGTACTTC	CASSTGLAGENIQYF
NA	TRBV7-2	few	TRBJ2-3	TGTGCCAGCAGACCGAAAGGAACAGATACGCAGTATTTT	CASRPKGTDTQYF
NA	TRBV10-1	NA	TRBJ2-2	TGCGCCAGCAGTGAGTCGCGGGGAACCGGGGAGCTGTTTTTT	CASSESRGTGELFF
NA	TRBV5-1	NA	TRBJ1-4	TGCGCCAGCAAACCGGACAGCTCTAATGAAAAACTGTTTTTT	CASKPDSSNEKLFF
TRBD1	TRBV5-1	NA	TRBJ1-1	TGCGCCAGCAGCTCACAAGGGGGCATGAACACTGAAGCTTTCTTT	CASSSQGGMNTEAFF
NA	TRBV7-9	NA	TRBJ1-2	TGTGCCAGCAGCGAGGGATTCTATGGCTACACCTTC	CASSEGFYGYTF
TRBD1	TRBV5-1	NA	TRBJ1-1	TGCGCCAGCAGCGTCGAGGGACAGGGGGCTAGGAACACTGAAGCTTTCTTT	CASSVEGQGARNTEAFF
NA	TRBV27	NA	TRBJ1-4	TGTGCCAGCAGTTTATTGGGTAACGATGAAAAACTGTTTTTT	CASSLLGNDEKLFF
NA	TRBV6-2/TRBV6-3	NA	TRBJ2-7	TGTGCCAGCAGTTACGATGGGCAGGGATACGAGCAGTACTTC	CASSYDGQGYEQYF
TRBD2	TRBV28	NA	TRBJ2-2	TGTGCCAGCTTCCCGCTAGCGGGCGGGGAGCTGTTTTTT	CASFPLAGGELFF
NA	TRBV5-5	NA	TRBJ1-3	TGTGCCAGCAGCTTGGACGTCCCTCGGGGAAACACCATATATTTT	CASSLDVPRGNTIYF
TRBD1	TRBV18	NA	TRBJ1-2	TGTGCCAGCTCACCGGGACAGGGGTCCTCTTCCTATGGCTACACCTTC	CASSPGQGSSSYGYTF
NA	TRBV25-1	NA	TRBJ2-1	TGTGCCAGCAGTGTCCTGACAGCGCTCGGGGATGATGAGCAGTTCTTC	CASSVLTALGDDEQFF
TRBD1	TRBV7-2	NA	TRBJ1-2	TGTGCCAGCAGCTTAGAGCCAGGGGGCTATGGCTACACCTTC	CASSLEPGGYGYTF
NA	TRBV2	few	TRBJ2-2	TGTGCCAGCAGATCCGGGACTTTGAACACCGGGGAGCTGTTTTTT	CASRSGTLNTGELFF
NA	TRBV6-5	NA	TRBJ1-2	TGTGCCAGCGCCGGGAGTTCCTATGGCTACACCTTC	CASAGSSYGYTF
TRBD1	TRBV7-2	once	TRBJ1-2	TGTGCCAGCAGCTTAGTATCAGGGGGAGGCTATGGCTACACCTTC	CASSLVSGGGYGYTF
NA	TRBV4-1	NA	TRBJ2-7	TGCGCCAGCAGCCCCATAGGGAGGTCAACCAAAATCTACGAGCAGTACTTC	CASSPIGRSTKIYEQYF
NA	TRBV5-4	once	TRBJ2-1	TGTGCCAGCAGCACTGGCCCGGATGAGCAGTTCTTC	CASSTGPDEQFF
NA	TRBV2	NA	TRBJ2-7	TGTGCCAGCAGTGAAGAGGGCCCCAAGGGCTACGAGCAGTACTTC	CASSEEGPKGYEQYF
TRBD2	TRBV10-3	once	TRBJ2-3	TGTGCCATCAGCGGGACTAGCGGGGGGCCTTTCGGCACAGATACGCAGTATTTT	CAISGTSGGPFGTDTQYF
TRBD2	TRBV7-9	once	TRBJ2-3	TGTGCCAACGCCCCGGGGGGATACACAGATACGCAGTATTTT	CANAPGGYTDTQYF
NA	TRBV18	NA	TRBJ2-2	TGTGCCAGCTCAGAGTCGGTGGGGACCGGGGAGCTGTTTTTT	CASSESVGTGELFF
TRBD2	TRBV11-2	NA	TRBJ2-3	TGTGCCAGCAGCCTGAACCCGGGACTAGCGTCAGATACGCAGTATTTT	CASSLNPGLASDTQYF
NA	TRBV6-5	NA	TRBJ1-1	TGTGCCAGCAGTATGCAGGGGTCGAACACTGAAGCTTTCTTT	CASSMQGSNTEAFF
TRBD1	TRBV7-2	NA	TRBJ2-5	TGTGCCAGCAGCGGTCGGACAGGGGCGGAGGAGACCCAGTACTTC	CASSGRTGAEETQYF